This T cell receptor beta chain was recovered during a study of cytomegalovirus exposure and HLA in healthy donors. Across the study: Earlier findings included about 120 million unique TCR beta sequences obtained from about 180 million T cells. Study-level findings and limits: Later analysis associated a missense DCLRE1C variant with TCR beta V- and J-gene trimming.

Germline V gene lookup returns CDR1 MNHEY and CDR2 SVGAGI. CDR3 length: 13 residues. Researchers ran the PCR with 60 Vbeta and 13 Jbeta primers. Profiling relied on immunoSEQ multiplex PCR, and the TCRdb table lists in-frame clones only, not all of them. The sample shows nearly 200,000 clones, 80% to 90% of them seen only once. Regarding donors, all were healthy bone marrow donors. This clone appeared a single time. Antigen specificity is unknown. Germline and junction disagree at one end, which may indicate a read error. The chain joins TRBV6-5 to TRBJ2-7, with TRBD1 identical over 7 bases. The specimen was PBMCs. The sequence derives from a man aged 25-45 years in good health and CMV-seronegative. This chain's CDR3 is CASSYSRQGAWDF. Here the CDR3 DNA reads TGTGCCAGCAGTTACTCCCGACAGGGAGCTTGGGACTTC.